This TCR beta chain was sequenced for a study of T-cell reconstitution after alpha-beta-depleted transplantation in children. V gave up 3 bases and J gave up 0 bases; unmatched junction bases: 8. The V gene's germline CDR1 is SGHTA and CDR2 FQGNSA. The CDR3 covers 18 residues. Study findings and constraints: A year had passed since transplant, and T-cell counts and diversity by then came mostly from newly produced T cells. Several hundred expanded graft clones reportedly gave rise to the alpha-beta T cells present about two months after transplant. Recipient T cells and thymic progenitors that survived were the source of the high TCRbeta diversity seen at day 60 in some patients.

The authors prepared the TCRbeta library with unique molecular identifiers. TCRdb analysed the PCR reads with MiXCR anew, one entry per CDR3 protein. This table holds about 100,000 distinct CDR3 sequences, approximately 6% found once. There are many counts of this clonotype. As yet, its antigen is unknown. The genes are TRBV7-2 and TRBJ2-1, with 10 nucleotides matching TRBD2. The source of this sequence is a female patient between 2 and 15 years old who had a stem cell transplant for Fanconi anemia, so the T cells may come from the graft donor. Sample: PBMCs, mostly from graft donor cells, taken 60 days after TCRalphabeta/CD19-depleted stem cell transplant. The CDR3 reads CASSFFAAGGSSYNEQFF. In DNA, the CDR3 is TGTGCCAGCAGCTTTTTTGCAGCGGGGGGGAGCTCCTACAATGAGCAGTTCTTC.